At least ten counts were recorded for the clone carrying this T cell receptor beta chain. Its antigen is unknown. This sample stems from a study of T cells in Graves' hyperthyroidism and ophthalmopathy. Study details: Peripheral blood was collected at initial diagnosis, before any treatment. General study results and limits: Peripheral blood also featured most of the thyroid clonotypes expanded above 0.001.

Regions amplified from RNA transcripts were the TCR beta CDR3 regions. HTBI primers were employed in a first-round RT-PCR of the TCR CDR3. Using its own MiXCR run on the multiplex PCR reads, TCRdb lists one record per CDR3 protein. The table includes 400,000 to 500,000 distinct CDR3 sequences, approximately 15% detected once. V gave up 0 bases and J gave up 3 bases, with 15 bases separating them. The CDR3 extends over 17 amino acids. The germline CDR1 and CDR2 sequences are SGHRS and YFSETQ. The study defined stable Graves' hyperthyroidism as no ophthalmopathy progression within 18 months. Clinical symptoms, serum thyroxine, TRAb, thyroid ultrasound and orbital computed tomography informed diagnoses.

The clonotype originates from a woman younger than 30 with Graves' hyperthyroidism. The chain uses TRBV5-1 and TRBJ1-4; D possibly corresponds to TRBD1 (5 bases). The source material was blood. The CDR3 loop reads CASSLGPYWDSNEKLFF. The CDR3 region has the DNA TGCGCCAGCAGCTTGGGGCCCTACTGGGACTCTAATGAAAAACTGTTTTTT. The full variable domain, with the rest looked up from reference TRBV5-1 and TRBJ1-4, is KAGVTQTPRYLIKTRGQQVTLSCSPISGHRSVSWYQQTPGQGLQFLFEYFSETQRNKGNFPGRFSGRQFSNSRSEMNVSTLELGDSALYLCASSLGPYWDSNEKLFFGSGTQLSVL.